These 12 T cell receptor beta chains share one sample of origin, sequenced in a study of blood T cell repertoires in COVID-19. Assay: immunoSEQ multiplex PCR; the TCRdb copy retains only in-frame clones and omits some. The repertoire includes 150,000 or so clones, more than 80% of them detected once, and over 10% sits in the top ten. Sample: peripheral blood. These receptors came from a man aged 18 to 35 with COVID-19, enrolled during active disease.

V usage is TRBV10-3 and J usage is TRBJ1-1, with a tentative D call TRBD1 (5 bases). This CDR3 spans 12 amino acids. Trimming took off 10 bases at V and 5 bases at J, with 14 bases between the two ends. Germline V gene sequence: CDR1 ENHRY, CDR2 SYGVKD. Here the CDR3 DNA reads TGTGCCACCACGGGGGGGTTGACTGAAGCTTTCTTT. This encodes CATTGGLTEAFF.

V usage is TRBV6-5 and J usage is TRBJ2-7, with TRBD1 as a possible D gene (6 bases). The CDR3 contains 16 residues. Per germline, CDR1 MNHEY and CDR2 SVGAGI. V was trimmed by 3 bases and J by 1 base, leaving 16 bases between them. The CDR3 DNA reads TGTGCCAGCAGTTATTGGTCTTCCGGACAGTCCTACGAGCAGTACTTC. It translates to CASSYWSSGQSYEQYF.

The count of this clone is one. The gene calls are TRBV6-6 and TRBJ1-2; 7 nucleotides align to TRBD1. Germline trimming cut 10 bases from V and 8 bases from J; bases unmatched to any gene: 10. CDR1 is MNHNY, CDR2 SVGAGI, per germline (reference sequence). CDR3 length equals 12 residues. CDR3 in amino acids: CAITTGVGGYTF. CDR3 DNA sequence: TGTGCCATCACCACAGGGGTGGGAGGCTACACCTTC.

V gene TRBV28 combines with J gene TRBJ1-4; 7 positions agree with TRBD1. Germline trimming cut 2 bases from V and 14 bases from J; bases unmatched to any gene: 11. Germline CDR1 MDHEN, CDR2 SYDVKM. The CDR3 spans 14 residues. CDR3: CASSLGRDSSWLFF. The CDR3 DNA reads as TGTGCCAGCAGTTTAGGTAGGGACAGCTCATGGCTGTTTTTT.

J is TRBJ2-7 and V is TRBV18, with D possibly matching TRBD1 (5 bases). V lost 3 bases and J lost 0, with 15 bases in between. The CDR3 runs to 16 residues. Germline V CDR1 and CDR2: KGHSH, LQKENI. The CDR3 here is CASSPRDRHYSYEQYF. The DNA for the CDR3 is TGTGCCAGCTCACCGCGAGACAGACACTACTCCTACGAGCAGTACTTC.

This clone appeared a few times. This rearrangement joins TRBV9 to TRBJ2-2, with TRBD1 matching 11 bases. Looked up from germline, CDR1 is SGDLS and CDR2 is YYNGEE. The V segment lost 3 bases and the J segment 6 bases; nucleotides outside the gene matches: 7. The CDR3 totals 16 residues. CDR3 in amino acids: CASSAAGGQGAGELFF. DNA for the CDR3: TGTGCCAGCAGCGCAGCAGGGGGACAGGGGGCCGGGGAGCTGTTTTTT.

CDR3 loop: CASSFGPRETQYF. CDR3 coding DNA: TGTGCCAGCAGTTTTGGCCCCAGGGAGACCCAGTACTTC. The chain joins TRBV12-3 or TRBV12-4 to TRBJ2-5; D ambiguous. The V gene lost 3 bases and the J gene lost 5 bases, with 10 bases spanning the gap. This CDR3 spans 13 amino acids.

This clone was detected ten times or more. V gene TRBV27 combines with J gene TRBJ1-1; D is uncertain. The length of the CDR3 is 13 residues. CDR1 and CDR2 from the germline V gene are MNHEY and SMNVEV (reference sequence). Trimming left V 3 bases short and J 1 base short, with 6 bases between. The CDR3 DNA reads as TGTGCCAGCAGTTTGTACAGGAACACTGAAGCTTTCTTT. Amino acids: CASSLYRNTEAFF.

The chain carries TRBV2 and TRBJ2-1; 9 nucleotides agree with TRBD2. The germline V gene encodes CDR1 SNHLY and CDR2 FYNNEI. The CDR3 covers 16 residues. V was pared by 3 bases and J by 5 bases, with 8 bases of the junction left unmatched. The CDR3 spells CASSDLAGGPDNEQFF. In DNA form, the CDR3 reads TGTGCCAGCAGTGATCTGGCGGGAGGGCCCGACAATGAGCAGTTCTTC.

The rearrangement uses TRBV28 and TRBJ2-1, with 9 bases matching TRBD1. V shed 7 bases, J shed 6 bases, and the junction held 10 bases outside the gene matches. CDR1 is MDHEN and CDR2 is SYDVKM in the germline V gene. The CDR3 length is 15 residues. The CDR3 spells CASNPGTGFVNEQFF. The CDR3 DNA reads as TGTGCCAGCAACCCCGGGACAGGGTTTGTCAATGAGCAGTTCTTC. The variable domain in full, completed from reference TRBV28 and TRBJ2-1, reads DVKVTQSSRYLVKRTGEKVFLECVQDMDHENMFWYRQDPGLGLRLIYFSYDVKMKEKGDIPEGYSVSREKKERFSLILESASTNQTSMYLCASNPGTGFVNEQFFGPGTRLTVL.

The V gene is TRBV10-2, the J gene TRBJ1-1; D remains unclear. CDR1 and CDR2 from the germline V gene are WSHSY and SAAADI. The CDR3 has 14 amino acids. Deletions cut 3 bases from V and 12 bases from J, with 20 bases between. CDR3 DNA sequence: TGCGCCAGCAGTGAAAGGAGGGTAGGGCAGTTTACTTTCTTT. This codes for CASSERRVGQFTFF.

The V call is TRBV7-9, the J call TRBJ1-5; a possible D gene is TRBD1 (5 bases). The CDR3 has 14 amino acids. Trimming took off 5 bases at V and 6 bases at J, with 14 bases between the two ends. The V gene's germline CDR1 is SEHNR and CDR2 FQNEAQ (reference sequence). The CDR3 reads CASSPTRGVQPQHF. As DNA, the CDR3 is TGTGCCAGCAGCCCGACCCGGGGGGTTCAGCCCCAGCATTTT.